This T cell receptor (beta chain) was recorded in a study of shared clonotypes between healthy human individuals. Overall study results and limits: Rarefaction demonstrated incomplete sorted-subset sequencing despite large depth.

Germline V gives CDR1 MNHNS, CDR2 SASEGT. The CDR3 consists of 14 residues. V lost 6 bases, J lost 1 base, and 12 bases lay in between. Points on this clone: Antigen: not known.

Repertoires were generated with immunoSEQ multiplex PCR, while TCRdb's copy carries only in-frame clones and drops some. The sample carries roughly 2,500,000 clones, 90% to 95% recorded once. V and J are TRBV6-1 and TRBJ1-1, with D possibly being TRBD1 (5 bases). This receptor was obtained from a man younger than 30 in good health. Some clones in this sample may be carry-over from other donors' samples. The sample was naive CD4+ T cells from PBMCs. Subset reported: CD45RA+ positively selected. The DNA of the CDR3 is TGTGCCAGCAGGGGGGATACAAAGAACACTGAAGCTTTCTTT. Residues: CASRGDTKNTEAFF.